This T cell receptor beta chain was captured in a study of CD8 T cells in Susac syndrome. This CDR3 is 15 amino acids long. In germline, CDR1 is SGHKS, CDR2 YYEKEE (reference sequence). V shed 2 bases and J shed 1 base, with 12 bases lying between them. Reverse transcription of roughly 0.5 to 1 ug RNA used random hexamers. Each CDR3 protein is one row after TCRdb ran MiXCR on the immunoSEQ multiplex PCR reads. Of tens of thousands of distinct CDR3 sequences listed, roughly 94% are singletons. This clonotype originated in a human donor with Susac syndrome. V is TRBV5-5 and J is TRBJ1-1; D is uncertain. The sample taken for sequencing was CD8+ T cells from PBMCs. Written as DNA, the CDR3 is TGTGCCAGCAGCTTCGGTCCTCTGGGGAACACTGAAGCTTTCTTT. Its translation is CASSFGPLGNTEAFF.